A single sample is the source of the 8 T cell receptor beta chains below, sequenced in a study of T cells in narcolepsy. The protocol was immunoSEQ multiplex PCR, while the TCRdb copy is restricted to in-frame clones and leaves out a portion. The sample holds fewer than 40,000 clones, 79% seen once. Sample: CD45RA- memory CD4+ T cells from PBMCs. These receptors were collected from a human donor with narcolepsy.

The chain combines TRBV7-2 with TRBJ1-3, with 8 nucleotides matching TRBD1. The germline V gene has CDR1 SGHTA and CDR2 FQGNSA. This CDR3 is built from 16 residues. The ends lost 3 bases at V and 2 bases at J; junction bases unmatched: 6. Here the CDR3 reads CASSLDSGGAGNTIYF. CDR3 bases: TGTGCCAGCAGCTTGGATTCAGGGGGCGCTGGAAACACCATATATTTT.

The chain couples TRBV6-1 to TRBJ2-3, with 11 bases matching TRBD1. The CDR3 covers 17 residues. Germline V CDR1 and CDR2: MNHNS, SASEGT. V lost 1 base to trimming and J lost 3 bases; unmatched junction nucleotides: 6. The CDR3 is CASSEGIGTGGTDTQYF. The CDR3 nucleotides are TGTGCCAGCAGTGAAGGGATAGGGACAGGGGGGACAGATACGCAGTATTTT.

This clone appeared a few times. V gene TRBV7-9 combines with J gene TRBJ1-3; 7 bases are shared with TRBD1. This CDR3 has 15 residues. With V trimmed by 5 bases and J by 3 bases, 7 bases remained unmatched. Germline lookup yields CDR1 SEHNR and CDR2 FQNEAQ (reference sequence). The CDR3 DNA reads TGTGCCAGCAGCCTGGAGGGGGCGCATGGAAACACCATATATTTT. Amino acids: CASSLEGAHGNTIYF.

J is TRBJ2-1 and V is TRBV11-2; perhaps TRBD2 as D (6 bases). V was shortened by 0 bases and J by 11 bases, with 11 bases between the two germline ends. From germline, CDR1 is SGHAT and CDR2 FQNNGV. The length of the CDR3 is 13 residues. The CDR3 protein is CASSLELLAKQFF. The CDR3 bases are TGTGCCAGCAGCTTAGAACTCCTAGCGAAGCAGTTCTTC.

The chain links TRBV10-3 to TRBJ2-7, with D perhaps being TRBD1 or TRBD2 (5 bases each). Trimming left V 11 bases short and J 5 bases short, with 22 bases between. The CDR3 covers 14 residues. Germline V gene sequence: CDR1 ENHRY, CDR2 SYGVKD. The CDR3 nucleotides are TGTGCCTTAAAAAGGGACCCACTGGAACACGAGCAGTACTTC. It encodes CALKRDPLEHEQYF.

The chain's CDR3 is CASSVESGTDYEQYF. CDR3 nucleotides: TGTGCCAGCAGCGTAGAAAGCGGGACTGACTACGAGCAGTACTTC. The chain has TRBV9 and TRBJ2-7, with 7 bases fitting TRBD2. The CDR3 loop spans 15 amino acids. Germline CDR1 and CDR2: SGDLS and YYNGEE. The V and J ends lost 0 bases and 3 bases, in that order; junction bases with no gene match: 6.

The V and J genes are TRBV9 and TRBJ2-4; no firm D call. The CDR3 loop spans 14 amino acids. Per germline, CDR1 SGDLS and CDR2 YYNGEE. With 0 bases removed from V and 6 bases from J, the gap between germline ends came to 10 bases. The CDR3 region is CASSVGPAGNIQYF. Written as DNA, the CDR3 is TGTGCCAGCAGCGTAGGACCAGCTGGAAACATTCAGTACTTC.

This chain links TRBV19 with TRBJ1-4; D perhaps matches TRBD1 (5 bases). Germline V CDR1 and CDR2: LNHDA, SQIVND (reference sequence). Trimming left V 5 bases short and J 6 bases short, with 16 bases between. This CDR3 comprises 15 residues. As DNA, the CDR3 is TGTGCCAGTAGTGAATACAGGTCGGGGGATGAAAAACTGTTTTTT. This gives the protein CASSEYRSGDEKLFF. Full variable domain (rest looked up from reference TRBV19 and TRBJ1-4): DGGITQSPKYLFRKEGQNVTLSCEQNLNHDAMYWYRQDPGQGLRLIYYSQIVNDFQKGDIAEGYSVSREKKESFPLTVTSAQKNPTAFYLCASSEYRSGDEKLFFGSGTQLSVL.